The TCR beta chain described here comes from a study of blood T cell repertoires in COVID-19. Across the study: Samples taken during acute and convalescent COVID-19 were collected in the United States, Italy and Spain.

Using immunoSEQ multiplex PCR, the repertoire was profiled, and TCRdb retains in-frame clones only, with some absent. The sample comprises some 300,000 clones, roughly nine tenths of which are singletons, and 1.5% to 2% rests with the top ten. The CDR3 spans 14 residues. Trimming left V 2 bases short and J 2 bases short, with 9 bases between. Germline CDR1 reads SGHAT; CDR2 reads FQDESV (reference sequence). Across about two dozen US areas, participants ranged in age from about 18 to 100 years. Participant-given clinical history determined each cohort assignment. The genes are TRBV11-1 and TRBJ1-1, with D maybe TRBD1 (6 bases). What was sequenced was PBMCs or T cells enriched from blood (not recorded which). The sequence came from a woman aged 40 to 49 who had recovered from COVID-19. CDR3 DNA sequence: TGTGCCAGCAGCTTAAACAGGGACAACACTGAAGCTTTCTTT. Protein product: CASSLNRDNTEAFF.